This section outlines one TCR beta chain sequence together with its context. The data are from a study of blood T cell repertoires in COVID-19. Study as a whole: Samples came from the United States, Italy and Spain, spanning acute and convalescent COVID-19.

The CDR3 is 16 amino acids. Germline V gene sequence: CDR1 LGHDT, CDR2 YNNKEL (reference sequence). V was pared by 1 base and J by 10 bases, with 9 bases of the junction left unmatched. Original analysis: Reference gene primer amplification gave nucleated cell count estimates. Profiled with immunoSEQ multiplex PCR; TCRdb holds only in-frame clones, not every one. V and J calls and clone size are as listed in that table; D and trimming were resolved from the DNA. Among roughly 250,000 clones listed, around 90% were seen once. The gene calls are TRBV3-1 (or the pseudogene TRBV3-2) and TRBJ1-6; TRBD1 aligns across 8 bases. This receptor was identified in a woman aged 30 to 39 with acute or convalescent COVID-19. Sequencing used peripheral blood. The CDR3 here is CASSQGLTGVGSPLHF. The CDR3 DNA reads TGTGCCAGCAGCCAAGGATTGACAGGGGTAGGATCACCCCTCCACTTT.